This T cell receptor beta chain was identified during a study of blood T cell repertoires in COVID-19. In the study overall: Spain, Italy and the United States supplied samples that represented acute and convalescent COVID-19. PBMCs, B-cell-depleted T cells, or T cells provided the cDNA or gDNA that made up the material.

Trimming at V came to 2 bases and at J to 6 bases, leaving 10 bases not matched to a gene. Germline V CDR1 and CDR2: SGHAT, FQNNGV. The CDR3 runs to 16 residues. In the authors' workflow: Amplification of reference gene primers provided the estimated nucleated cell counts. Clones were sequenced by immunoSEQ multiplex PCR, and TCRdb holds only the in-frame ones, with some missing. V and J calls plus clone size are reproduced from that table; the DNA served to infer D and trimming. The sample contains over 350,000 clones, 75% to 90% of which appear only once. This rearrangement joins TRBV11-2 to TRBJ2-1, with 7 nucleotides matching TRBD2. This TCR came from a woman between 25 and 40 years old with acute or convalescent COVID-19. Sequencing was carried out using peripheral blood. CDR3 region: CASSLRGGASGNEQFF. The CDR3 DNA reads TGTGCCAGCAGCTTAAGGGGAGGGGCGTCGGGCAATGAGCAGTTCTTC.